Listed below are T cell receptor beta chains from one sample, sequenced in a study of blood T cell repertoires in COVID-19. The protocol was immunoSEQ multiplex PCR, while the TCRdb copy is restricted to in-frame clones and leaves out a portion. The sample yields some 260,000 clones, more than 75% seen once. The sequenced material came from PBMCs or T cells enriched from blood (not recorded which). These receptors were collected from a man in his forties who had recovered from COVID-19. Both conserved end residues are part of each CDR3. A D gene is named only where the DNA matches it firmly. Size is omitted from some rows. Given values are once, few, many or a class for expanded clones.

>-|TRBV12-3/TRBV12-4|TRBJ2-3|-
TGTGCCAGCAGTACTAGTACAGATACGCAGTATTTT
CASSTSTDTQYF
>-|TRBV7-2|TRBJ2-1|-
TGTGCCAGCAGCTCCGATAGCGGTAGCTCCTACAATGAGCAGTTCTTC
CASSSDSGSSYNEQFF
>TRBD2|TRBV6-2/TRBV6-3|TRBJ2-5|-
TGTGCCAGCAGTTATACTAGCGCGGAGACCCAGTACTTC
CASSYTSAETQYF
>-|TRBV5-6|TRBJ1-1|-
TGTGCCAGCAGCTTGGAGGGCGGGCGAGCTTTCTTT
CASSLEGGRAFF
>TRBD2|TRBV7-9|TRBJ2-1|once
TGTGCCAGCAGGCCTACTAGCGACGAGCAGTTCTTC
CASRPTSDEQFF
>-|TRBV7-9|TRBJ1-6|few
TGTGCCAGCAGCTTCAGGAGGGAGTCGGGGAATTCACCCCTCCACTTT
CASSFRRESGNSPLHF
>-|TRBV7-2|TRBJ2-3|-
TGTGCCAGCAGCCGCGCGGCAGACACAGATACGCAGTATTTT
CASSRAADTDTQYF
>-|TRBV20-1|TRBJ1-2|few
TGCAGTGCTACAGGGTTAGGCTACACCTTC
CSATGLGYTF
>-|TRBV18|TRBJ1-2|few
TGTGCCAGCTCGATGACAGATAACTATGGCTACACCTTC
CASSMTDNYGYTF
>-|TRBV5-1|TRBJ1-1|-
TGCGCCAGCAGCCCCGGGGTGGCTGCGAACACTGAAGCTTTCTTT
CASSPGVAANTEAFF
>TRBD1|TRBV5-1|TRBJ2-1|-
TGCGCCAGCAGCAAAGGGACCGGGACAGGGCTGAACAATGAGCAGTTCTTC
CASSKGTGTGLNNEQFF
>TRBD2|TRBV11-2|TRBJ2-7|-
TGTGCCAGCAGCTTAGTAGGGACTAGCGGGTTCTCCTACGAGCAGTACTTC
CASSLVGTSGFSYEQYF
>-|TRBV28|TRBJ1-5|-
TGTGCCAGCAGCACTCAGGGCTACAATCAGCCCCAGCATTTT
CASSTQGYNQPQHF
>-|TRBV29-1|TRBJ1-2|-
TGCAGCGTTGATGGGGTTGAGGGACACTACACCTTC
CSVDGVEGHYTF
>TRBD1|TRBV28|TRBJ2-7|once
TGTGCCAGCAGTTACAGGGGGCCCAACGAGCAGTACTTC
CASSYRGPNEQYF
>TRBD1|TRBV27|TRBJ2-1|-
TGTGCCAGCAGTTTAAGGGGGCGATATGAGCAGTTCTTC
CASSLRGRYEQFF
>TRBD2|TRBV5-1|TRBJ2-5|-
TGCGCCAGCGGGCTCCATCAGGCGGGGGGTGAAGAGACCCAGTACTTC
CASGLHQAGGEETQYF
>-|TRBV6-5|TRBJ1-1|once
TGTGCCAGCAGTTGGAGAGGGGGCACTGAAGCTTTCTTT
CASSWRGGTEAFF
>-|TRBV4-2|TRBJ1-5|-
TGTGCCAGCAGCCAAGATAGGACAGACAGCAATCAGCCCCAGCATTTT
CASSQDRTDSNQPQHF
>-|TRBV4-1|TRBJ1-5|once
TGCGCCAGCAGCCAAGCGAGGGATAGCAATCAGCCCCAGCATTTT
CASSQARDSNQPQHF
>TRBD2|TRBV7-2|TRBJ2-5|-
TGTGCCAGCAGCTTTCGCGGGGGGCAGCAAGAGACCCAGTACTTC
CASSFRGGQQETQYF
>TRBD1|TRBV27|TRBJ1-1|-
TGTGCCAGCAGTACGGCCCGGGACAGGGGGCTCACTGAAGCTTTCTTT
CASSTARDRGLTEAFF
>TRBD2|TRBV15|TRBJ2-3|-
TGTGCCACGACTAGCGAGTATGCGGCGGGGGATACGCAGTATTTT
CATTSEYAAGDTQYF
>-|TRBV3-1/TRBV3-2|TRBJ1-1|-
TGTGCCAGCAGCCAGAGCGCCGAAAAACTTGGAGCTTTCTTT
CASSQSAEKLGAFF
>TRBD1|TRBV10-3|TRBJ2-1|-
TGTGCCATCGTAGGACAGGGTAATGAGCAGTTCTTC
CAIVGQGNEQFF
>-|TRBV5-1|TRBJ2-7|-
TGCGCCAGCAGAGCCTACTACGAGCAGTACTTC
CASRAYYEQYF
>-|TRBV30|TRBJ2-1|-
TGTGCCTGGAAGAGCGGCAGTTACAATGAGCAGTTCTTC
CAWKSGSYNEQFF
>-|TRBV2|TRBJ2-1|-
TGTGCCAGCAGGGACTACCTTGTATCGTCCTACAATGAGCAGTTCTTC
CASRDYLVSSYNEQFF
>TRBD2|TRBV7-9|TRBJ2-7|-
TGTGCCAGCAGCTTAGGGATTAGCGGGGCCCAGTCGGGGCAGTACTTC
CASSLGISGAQSGQYF
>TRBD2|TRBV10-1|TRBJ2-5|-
TGCGCCAGCAGAGCTCTAGCGGCCCAAGAGACCCAGTACTTC
CASRALAAQETQYF
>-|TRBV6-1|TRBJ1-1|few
TGTGCCAGCAGTGAAACGGGTTGGGAGGACACTGAAGCTTTCTTT
CASSETGWEDTEAFF
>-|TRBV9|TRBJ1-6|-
TGTGCCAGCAGCGCAACAGGGACCAATTCACCCCTCCACTTT
CASSATGTNSPLHF
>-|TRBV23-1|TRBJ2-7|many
TGCGCCAGCAGTCCATACGAGCAGTACTTC
CASSPYEQYF
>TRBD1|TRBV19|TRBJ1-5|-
TGTGCCAGTAGTACCGGACAGGGCCTTCTTCAGCCCCAGCATTTT
CASSTGQGLLQPQHF
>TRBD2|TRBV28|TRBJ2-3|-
TGTGCCAGCAGTCCGCGGACTAGCGGGCCAGATACGCAGTATTTT
CASSPRTSGPDTQYF
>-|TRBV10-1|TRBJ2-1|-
TGCGCCAGCCTGGGCCGGCCGGTCCTCTCCTACAATGAGCAGTTCTTC
CASLGRPVLSYNEQFF
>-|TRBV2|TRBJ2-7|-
TGTGCCAGCACCGACAGCACCTACGAGCAGTACTTC
CASTDSTYEQYF
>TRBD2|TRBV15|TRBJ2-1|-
TGTGCCACCAGCACTGGACTAGCGTTCAATGAGCAGTTCTTC
CATSTGLAFNEQFF
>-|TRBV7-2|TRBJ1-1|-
TGTGCCAGCAGCTTAGTAGAGAACACTGAAGCTTTCTTT
CASSLVENTEAFF
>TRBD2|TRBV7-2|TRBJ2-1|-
TGTGCCAGCAGCGTTGGAGGGAGGGCAAATGAGCAGTTCTTC
CASSVGGRANEQFF
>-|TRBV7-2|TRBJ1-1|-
TGTGCCAGCAGCTTACGCAGGGGTACTGAAGCTTTCTTT
CASSLRRGTEAFF
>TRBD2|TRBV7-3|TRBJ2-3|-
TGTGCCAGCAGCTTTAGCGGGGGGGCCGTAGATACGCAGTATTTT
CASSFSGGAVDTQYF
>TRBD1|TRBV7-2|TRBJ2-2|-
TGTGCCAGCAGCCTAAGTACAGGGGTCACCGGGGAGCTGTTTTTT
CASSLSTGVTGELFF
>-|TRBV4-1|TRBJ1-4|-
TGCGCCAGCAGCCAAGTACATCGACAGGAAAATGAAAAACTGTTTTTT
CASSQVHRQENEKLFF
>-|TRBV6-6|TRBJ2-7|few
TGTGCCAGCAGTTACTCTATCCTCTCCTACGAGCAGTACTTC
CASSYSILSYEQYF
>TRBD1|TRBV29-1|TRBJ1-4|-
TGCAGCTATTTCCGGGACAGGGGACGAGAAAAACTGTTTTTT
CSYFRDRGREKLFF
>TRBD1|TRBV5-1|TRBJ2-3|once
TGCGCCAGCAGAGACCGGGACAGGGGTTCAGATACGCAGTATTTT
CASRDRDRGSDTQYF
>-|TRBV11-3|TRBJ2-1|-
TGTGCCAGCAGCTTCCTTGGGGCCAATGAGCAGTTCTTC
CASSFLGANEQFF
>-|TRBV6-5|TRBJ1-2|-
TGTGCCAGCATTCCCTCCCATTCAGGCTATGGCTACACCTTC
CASIPSHSGYGYTF
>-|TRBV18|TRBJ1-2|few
TGTGCCAGCTCACCCGGCAGGGCCGGCCTTCTTGGTGGCTACACCTTC
CASSPGRAGLLGGYTF
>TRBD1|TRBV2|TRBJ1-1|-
TGTGCCAGCAGCTACTTCCCACAGGGGGCAGGCACTGAAGCTTTCTTT
CASSYFPQGAGTEAFF
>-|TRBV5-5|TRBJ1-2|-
TGTGCCAGCAGCTTGGACAGGGTGGGTGGCTATGGCTACACCTTC
CASSLDRVGGYGYTF
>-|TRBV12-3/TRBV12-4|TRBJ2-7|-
TGTGCCAGCAGTCCCGGGACTCTCTACGAGCAGTACTTC
CASSPGTLYEQYF
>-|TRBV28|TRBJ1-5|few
TGTGCCAGCAGATCGGACAGCGGCAATCAGCCCCAGCATTTT
CASRSDSGNQPQHF
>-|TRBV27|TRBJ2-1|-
TGTGCCAGCAGTCCCACAGGGCTCAATGAGCAGTTCTTC
CASSPTGLNEQFF
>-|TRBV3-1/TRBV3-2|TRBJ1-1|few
TGTGCCAGCAGCCAAGATATGAACACTGAAGCTTTCTTT
CASSQDMNTEAFF
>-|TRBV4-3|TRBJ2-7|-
TGCGCCAGCAGCCAACCAGACTCCTACGAGCAGTACTTC
CASSQPDSYEQYF
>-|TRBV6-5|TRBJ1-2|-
TGTGCCAGCAGTCCCCAAAGGGAGAAACCCTATGGCTACACCTTC
CASSPQREKPYGYTF
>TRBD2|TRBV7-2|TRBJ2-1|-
TGTGCCAGCAGCTTGGCTAGCGGGGGGGCCTACAATGAGCAGTTCTTC
CASSLASGGAYNEQFF